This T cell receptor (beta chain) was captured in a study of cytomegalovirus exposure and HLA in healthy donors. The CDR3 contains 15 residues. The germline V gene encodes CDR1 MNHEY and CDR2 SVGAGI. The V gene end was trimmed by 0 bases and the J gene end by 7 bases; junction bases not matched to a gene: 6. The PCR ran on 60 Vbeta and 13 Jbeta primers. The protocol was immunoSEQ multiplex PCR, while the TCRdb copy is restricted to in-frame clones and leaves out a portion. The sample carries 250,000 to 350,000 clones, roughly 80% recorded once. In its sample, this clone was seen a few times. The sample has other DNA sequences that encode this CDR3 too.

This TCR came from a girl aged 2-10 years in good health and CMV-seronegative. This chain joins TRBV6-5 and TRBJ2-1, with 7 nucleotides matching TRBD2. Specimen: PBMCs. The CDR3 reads CASSYSAGVGNEQFF. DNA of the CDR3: TGTGCCAGCAGTTACTCGGCGGGAGTCGGAAATGAGCAGTTCTTC.